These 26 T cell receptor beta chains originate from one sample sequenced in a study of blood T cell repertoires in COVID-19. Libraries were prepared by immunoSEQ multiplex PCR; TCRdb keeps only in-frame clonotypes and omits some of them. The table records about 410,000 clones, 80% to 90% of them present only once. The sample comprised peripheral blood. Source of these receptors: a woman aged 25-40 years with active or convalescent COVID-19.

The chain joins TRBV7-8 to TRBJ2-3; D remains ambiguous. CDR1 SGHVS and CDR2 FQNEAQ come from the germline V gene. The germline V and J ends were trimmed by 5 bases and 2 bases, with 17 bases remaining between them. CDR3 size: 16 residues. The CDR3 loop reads CASSIEAITHTDTQYF. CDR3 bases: TGTGCCAGCAGCATCGAGGCCATAACTCACACAGATACGCAGTATTTT. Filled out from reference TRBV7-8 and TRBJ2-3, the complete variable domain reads GAGVSQSPRYKVAKRGQDVALRCDPISGHVSLFWYQQALGQGPEFLTYFQNEAQLDKSGLPSDRFFAERPEGSVSTLKIQRTQQEDSAVYLCASSIEAITHTDTQYFGPGTRLTVL.

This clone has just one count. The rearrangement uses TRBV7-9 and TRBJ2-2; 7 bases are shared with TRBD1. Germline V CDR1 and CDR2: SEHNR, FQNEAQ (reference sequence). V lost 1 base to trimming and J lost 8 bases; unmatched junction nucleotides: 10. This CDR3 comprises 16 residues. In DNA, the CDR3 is TGTGCCAGCAGCTTAGTTCGGGACAGAAGCCGGGGGGAGCTGTTTTTT. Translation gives CASSLVRDRSRGELFF.

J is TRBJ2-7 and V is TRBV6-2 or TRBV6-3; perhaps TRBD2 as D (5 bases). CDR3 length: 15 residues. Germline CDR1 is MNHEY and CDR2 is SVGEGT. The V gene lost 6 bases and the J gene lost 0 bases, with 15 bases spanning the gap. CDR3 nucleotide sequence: TGTGCCAGCAGCGAGCCCGCTGCGGGCTCCTACGAGCAGTACTTC. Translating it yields CASSEPAAGSYEQYF.

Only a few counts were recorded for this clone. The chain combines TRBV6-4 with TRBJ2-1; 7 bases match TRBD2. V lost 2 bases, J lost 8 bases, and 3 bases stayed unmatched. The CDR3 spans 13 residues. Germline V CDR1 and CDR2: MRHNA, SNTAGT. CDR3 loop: CASSDRGEDEQFF. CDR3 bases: TGTGCCAGCAGTGACCGGGGGGAGGATGAGCAGTTCTTC.

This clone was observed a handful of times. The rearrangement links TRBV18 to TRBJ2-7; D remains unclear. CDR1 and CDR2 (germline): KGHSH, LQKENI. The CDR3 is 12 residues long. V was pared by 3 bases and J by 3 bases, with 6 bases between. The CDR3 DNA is TGTGCCAGCTCACCTGGGCACTACGAGCAGTACTTC. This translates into CASSPGHYEQYF.

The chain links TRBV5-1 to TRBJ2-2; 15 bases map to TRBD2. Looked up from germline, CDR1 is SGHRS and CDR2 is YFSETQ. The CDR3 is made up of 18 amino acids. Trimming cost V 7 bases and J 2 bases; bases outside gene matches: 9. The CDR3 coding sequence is TGCGCCAGCTCCTACGGGACTAGCGGGGGGTTCAACACCGGGGAGCTGTTTTTT. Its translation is CASSYGTSGGFNTGELFF.

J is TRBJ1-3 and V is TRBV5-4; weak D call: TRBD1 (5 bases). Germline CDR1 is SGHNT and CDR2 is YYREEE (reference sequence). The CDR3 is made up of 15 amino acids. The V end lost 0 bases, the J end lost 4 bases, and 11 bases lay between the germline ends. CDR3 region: CASSLGAGSGNTIYF. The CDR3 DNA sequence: TGTGCCAGCAGCTTGGGGGCAGGGTCGGGAAACACCATATATTTT.

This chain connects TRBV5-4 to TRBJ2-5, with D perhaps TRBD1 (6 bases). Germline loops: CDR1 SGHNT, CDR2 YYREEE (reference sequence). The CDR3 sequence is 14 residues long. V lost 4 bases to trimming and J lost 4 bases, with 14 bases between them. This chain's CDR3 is CASSPGVTAETQYF. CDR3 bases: TGTGCCAGCAGCCCAGGGGTCACGGCAGAGACCCAGTACTTC.

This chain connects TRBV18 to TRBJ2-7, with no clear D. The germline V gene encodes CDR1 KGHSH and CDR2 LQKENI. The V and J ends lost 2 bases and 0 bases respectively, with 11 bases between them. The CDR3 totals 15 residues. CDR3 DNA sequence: TGTGCCAGCTCACCAACCCGCGAGAGCTCCTACGAGCAGTACTTC. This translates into CASSPTRESSYEQYF.

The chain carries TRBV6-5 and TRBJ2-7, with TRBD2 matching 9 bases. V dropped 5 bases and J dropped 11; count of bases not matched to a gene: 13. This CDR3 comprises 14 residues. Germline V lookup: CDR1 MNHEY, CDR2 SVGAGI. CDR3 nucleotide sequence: TGTGCCAGCAGTCCCTCGGCCGGGACTAGCTATAAGTACTTC. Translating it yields CASSPSAGTSYKYF.

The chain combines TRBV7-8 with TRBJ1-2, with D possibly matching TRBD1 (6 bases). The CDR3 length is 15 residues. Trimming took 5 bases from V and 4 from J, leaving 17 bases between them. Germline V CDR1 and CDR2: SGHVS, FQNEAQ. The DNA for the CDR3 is TGTGCCAGCAGCCGAGAGGGGGGGCGCGGCTATGGCTACACCTTC. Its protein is CASSREGGRGYGYTF.

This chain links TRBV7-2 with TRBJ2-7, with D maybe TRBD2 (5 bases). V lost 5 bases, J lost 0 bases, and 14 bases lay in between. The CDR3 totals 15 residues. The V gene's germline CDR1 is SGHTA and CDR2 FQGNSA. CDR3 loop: CASSPPGSISYEQYF. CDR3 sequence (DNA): TGTGCCAGCAGCCCGCCGGGGAGCATCTCCTACGAGCAGTACTTC. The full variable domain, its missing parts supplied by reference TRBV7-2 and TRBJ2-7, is GAGVSQSPSNKVTEKGKDVELRCDPISGHTALYWYRQSLGQGLEFLIYFQGNSAPDKSGLPSDRFSAERTGGSVSTLTIQRTQQEDSAVYLCASSPPGSISYEQYFGPGTRLTVT.

The DNA for the CDR3 is TGTGCCAGCAGTCCCTACGGACTCCAAAACACCGGGGAGCTGTTTTTT. Its protein product is CASSPYGLQNTGELFF. V usage is TRBV27 and J usage is TRBJ2-2, with D tentatively TRBD2 (5 bases). Trimming took 5 bases from V and 2 from J, leaving 15 bases between them. Germline CDR1 and CDR2: MNHEY and SMNVEV (reference sequence). This CDR3 is 16 amino acids long.

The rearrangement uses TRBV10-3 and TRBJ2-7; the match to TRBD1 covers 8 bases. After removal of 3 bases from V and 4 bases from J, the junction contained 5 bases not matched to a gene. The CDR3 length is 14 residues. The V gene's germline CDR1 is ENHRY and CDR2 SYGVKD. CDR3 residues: CAISETGGQYEQYF. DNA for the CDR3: TGTGCCATCAGTGAAACAGGGGGTCAGTACGAGCAGTACTTC.

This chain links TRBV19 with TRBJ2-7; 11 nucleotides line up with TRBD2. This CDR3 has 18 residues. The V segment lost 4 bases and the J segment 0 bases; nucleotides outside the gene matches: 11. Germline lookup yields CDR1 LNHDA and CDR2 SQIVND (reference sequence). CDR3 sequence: CASSSSGRALYSSYEQYF. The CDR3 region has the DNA TGTGCCAGTAGTAGTAGCGGGAGGGCCCTTTACAGCTCCTACGAGCAGTACTTC.

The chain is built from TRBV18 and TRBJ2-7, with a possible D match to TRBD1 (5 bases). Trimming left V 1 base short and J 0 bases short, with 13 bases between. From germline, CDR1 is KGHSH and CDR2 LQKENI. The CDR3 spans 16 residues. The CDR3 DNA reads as TGTGCCAGCTCACCACGCGTCCAGGGTAGCTCCTACGAGCAGTACTTC. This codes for CASSPRVQGSSYEQYF.

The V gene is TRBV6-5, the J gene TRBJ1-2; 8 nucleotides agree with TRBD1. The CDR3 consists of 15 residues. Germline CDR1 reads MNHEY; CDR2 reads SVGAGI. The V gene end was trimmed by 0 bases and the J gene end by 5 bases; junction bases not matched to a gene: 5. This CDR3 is CASSYSRQGFYGYTF. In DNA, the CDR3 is TGTGCCAGCAGTTACTCTCGACAGGGGTTTTATGGCTACACCTTC.

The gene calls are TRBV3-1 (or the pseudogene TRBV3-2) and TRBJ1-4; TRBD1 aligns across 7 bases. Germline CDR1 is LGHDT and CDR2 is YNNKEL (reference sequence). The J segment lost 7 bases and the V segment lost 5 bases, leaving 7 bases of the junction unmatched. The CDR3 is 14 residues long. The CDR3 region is CASSATGKGEKLFF. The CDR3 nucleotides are TGTGCCAGCAGCGCGACAGGGAAGGGTGAAAAACTGTTTTTT.

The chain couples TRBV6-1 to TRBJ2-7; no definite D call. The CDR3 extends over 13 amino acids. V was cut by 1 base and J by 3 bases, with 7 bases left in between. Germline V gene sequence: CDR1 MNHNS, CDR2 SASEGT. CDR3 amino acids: CASSEGYYYEQYF. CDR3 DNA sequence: TGTGCCAGCAGTGAAGGATACTACTACGAGCAGTACTTC.

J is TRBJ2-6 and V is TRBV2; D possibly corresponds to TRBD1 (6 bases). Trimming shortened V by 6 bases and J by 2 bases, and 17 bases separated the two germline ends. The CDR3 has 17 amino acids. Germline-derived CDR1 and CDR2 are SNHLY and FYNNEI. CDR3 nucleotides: TGTGCCAGCAGGTGGGGGCCTGTGGTTGCTGGGGCCAACGTCCTGACTTTC. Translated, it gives CASRWGPVVAGANVLTF.

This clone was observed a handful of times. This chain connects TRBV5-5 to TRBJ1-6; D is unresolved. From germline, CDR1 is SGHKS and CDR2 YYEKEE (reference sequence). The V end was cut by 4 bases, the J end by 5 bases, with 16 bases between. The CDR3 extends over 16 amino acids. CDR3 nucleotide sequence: TGTGCCAGCAGCCAAACACCGTTCTTTAATAATTCACCCCTCCACTTT. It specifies CASSQTPFFNNSPLHF.

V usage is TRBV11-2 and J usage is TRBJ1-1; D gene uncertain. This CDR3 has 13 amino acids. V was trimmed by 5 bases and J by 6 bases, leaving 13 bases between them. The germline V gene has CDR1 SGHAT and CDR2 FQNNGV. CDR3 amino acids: CASSPQLNPEAFF. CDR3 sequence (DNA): TGTGCCAGCAGCCCTCAACTCAATCCTGAAGCTTTCTTT. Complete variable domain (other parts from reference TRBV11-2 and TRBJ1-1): EAGVAQSPRYKIIEKRQSVAFWCNPISGHATLYWYQQILGQGPKLLIQFQNNGVVDDSQLPKDRFSAERLKGVDSTLKIQPAKLEDSAVYLCASSPQLNPEAFFGQGTRLTVV.

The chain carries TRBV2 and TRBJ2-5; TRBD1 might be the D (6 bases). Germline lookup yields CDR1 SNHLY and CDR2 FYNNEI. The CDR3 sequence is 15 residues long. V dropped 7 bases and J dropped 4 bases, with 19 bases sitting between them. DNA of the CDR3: TGTGCCAGCAAACTCCCCACAGGGAGTCGAGAGACCCAGTACTTC. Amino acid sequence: CASKLPTGSRETQYF.

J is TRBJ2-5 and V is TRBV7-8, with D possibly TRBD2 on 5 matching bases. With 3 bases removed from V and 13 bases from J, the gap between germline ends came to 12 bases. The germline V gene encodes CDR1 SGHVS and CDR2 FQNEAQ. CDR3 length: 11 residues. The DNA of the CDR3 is TGTGCCAGCAGCTTGGGAGAGAGTCCGTACTTC. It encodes CASSLGESPYF.

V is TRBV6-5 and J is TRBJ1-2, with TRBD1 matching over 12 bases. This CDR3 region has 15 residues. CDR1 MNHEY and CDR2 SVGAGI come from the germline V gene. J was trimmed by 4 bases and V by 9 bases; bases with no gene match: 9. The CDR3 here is CASHTGTGGVYGYTF. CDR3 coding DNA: TGTGCCAGTCACACCGGGACAGGGGGCGTCTATGGCTACACCTTC.

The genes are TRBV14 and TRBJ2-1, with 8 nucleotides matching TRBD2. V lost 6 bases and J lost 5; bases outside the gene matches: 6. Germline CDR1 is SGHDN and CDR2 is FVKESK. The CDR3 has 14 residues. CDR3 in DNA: TGTGCCAGCAGTAGGCTAGCGGGCAACAATGAGCAGTTCTTC. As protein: CASSRLAGNNEQFF. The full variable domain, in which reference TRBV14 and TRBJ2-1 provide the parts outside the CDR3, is EAGVTQFPSHSVIEKGQTVTLRCDPISGHDNLYWYRRVMGKEIKFLLHFVKESKQDESGMPNNRFLAERTGGTYSTLKVQPAELEDSGVYFCASSRLAGNNEQFFGPGTRLTVL.